These 13 T cell receptor beta chains came from one sample sequenced in a study of control samples from healthy donors and cancer patients. Libraries were prepared by immunoSEQ multiplex PCR; TCRdb keeps only in-frame clonotypes and omits some of them. The table records approximately 120,000 clones, about 89% of them present only once. The sequencing input was blood. The receptors were sampled from a woman aged 45-65 years in good health.

The chain recombines TRBV11-2 with TRBJ2-1; D possibly corresponds to TRBD2 (5 bases). V was trimmed by 1 base and J by 0 bases, leaving 13 bases between them. The CDR3 runs to 17 residues. Germline-derived CDR1 and CDR2 are SGHAT and FQNNGV. CDR3 in amino acids: CASSLVTGMSSYNEQFF. The CDR3 region has the DNA TGTGCCAGCAGCTTAGTTACGGGGATGAGCTCCTACAATGAGCAGTTCTTC.

This rearrangement joins TRBV6-5 to TRBJ1-5; D may be TRBD1 (5 bases). This CDR3 comprises 15 residues. With 0 bases removed from V and 5 bases from J, the gap between germline ends came to 11 bases. The germline gives CDR1 MNHEY, CDR2 SVGAGI. The CDR3 reads CASSYSGEGHQPQHF. CDR3 DNA: TGTGCCAGCAGTTACTCGGGGGAGGGACATCAGCCCCAGCATTTT.

This rearrangement joins TRBV27 to TRBJ1-2; TRBD1 aligns across 9 bases. The CDR3 covers 14 residues. V shed 3 bases and J 5 bases; nucleotides not matched to a gene: 4. Germline loops: CDR1 MNHEY, CDR2 SMNVEV (reference sequence). CDR3 in DNA: TGTGCCAGCAGTTTTGGCGGGACAGGGTATGGCTACACCTTC. Residues: CASSFGGTGYGYTF.

The gene calls are TRBV6-5 and TRBJ1-2; D is undetermined. The germline gives CDR1 MNHEY, CDR2 SVGAGI. V lost 5 bases, J lost 5 bases, and 12 bases lay in between. The CDR3 has 13 residues. This CDR3 is CASSPGSVYGYTF. The CDR3 DNA reads TGTGCCAGCAGTCCGGGGAGCGTGTATGGCTACACCTTC.

This chain connects TRBV2 to TRBJ2-7; weak D call: TRBD1 (6 bases). There are 14 residues in the CDR3. Trimming took off 4 bases at V and 4 bases at J, with 14 bases between the two ends. Germline-derived CDR1 and CDR2 are SNHLY and FYNNEI. CDR3 nucleotide sequence: TGTGCCAGCAGTGTGGGACAAGACTTTTACGAGCAGTACGTC. Its protein product is CASSVGQDFYEQYV.

The chain employs TRBV3-1 (or the pseudogene TRBV3-2) and TRBJ2-1; D gene ambiguous. Deletions cut 2 bases from V and 9 bases from J, with 5 bases between. Germline loops: CDR1 LGHDT, CDR2 YNNKEL (reference sequence). The CDR3 is made up of 11 amino acids. CDR3 sequence reads: CASSQTPEQFF. CDR3 nucleotide sequence: TGTGCCAGCAGCCAAACCCCTGAGCAGTTCTTC.

V gene TRBV27 combines with J gene TRBJ2-5; D remains unclear. Germline values: CDR1 MNHEY, CDR2 SMNVEV (reference sequence). This CDR3 has 13 amino acids. Trimming pared 4 bases from V and 6 bases from J, leaving 12 bases between. CDR3 in amino acids: CASSSSGRKTQYF. The CDR3 DNA follows: TGTGCCAGCAGTTCGTCCGGCCGTAAGACCCAGTACTTC.

The CDR3: CASSYDPRGPSSPLHF. In DNA, the CDR3 is TGTGCCAGCAGTTACGACCCCAGGGGTCCCAGTTCACCCCTCCACTTT. V usage is TRBV6-5 and J usage is TRBJ1-6, with a weak D call TRBD1 (6 bases). The CDR3 is 16 amino acids. Germline CDR1 and CDR2: MNHEY and SVGAGI. V lost 2 bases and J 9 bases, leaving 17 bases between the germline ends.

This sequence joins TRBV6-5 and TRBJ1-6, with 7 bases that match TRBD1. Germline V lookup: CDR1 MNHEY, CDR2 SVGAGI. The CDR3 consists of 14 residues. V lost 2 bases and J lost 6; bases outside the gene matches: 1. CDR3 sequence reads: CASSYDRANSPLHF. The CDR3 bases are TGTGCCAGCAGTTACGACAGGGCTAATTCACCCCTCCACTTT.

This sequence joins TRBV13 and TRBJ2-1; D may correspond to TRBD1 or TRBD2 (5 bases each). This CDR3 has 14 residues. Germline-derived CDR1 and CDR2 are PRHDT and FYEKMQ (reference sequence). With 5 bases removed from V and 8 bases from J, the gap between germline ends came to 16 bases. The CDR3 DNA reads TGTGCCAGCAGCACCGGGACCTGGTTCCATGAGCAGTTCTTC. Residues: CASSTGTWFHEQFF.

CDR3 amino acids: CASSLDLPRGETQYF. CDR3 nucleotide sequence: TGCGCCAGCAGCTTGGACCTTCCCCGCGGGGAGACCCAGTACTTC. The chain uses TRBV5-1 and TRBJ2-5; the D gene is possibly TRBD2 (5 bases). V was cut by 0 bases and J by 5 bases, with 14 bases left in between. This CDR3 has 15 residues. CDR1 SGHRS and CDR2 YFSETQ come from the germline V gene.

The chain is built from TRBV7-3 and TRBJ2-7; unclear D gene. The CDR3 covers 14 residues. From germline, CDR1 is SGHTA and CDR2 FQGTGA. The V and J ends lost 4 bases and 2 bases respectively, with 12 bases between them. The CDR3 nucleotides read TGTGCCAGCAGCTCCTACCTTAGGCCCTACGAGCAGTACTTC. This encodes CASSSYLRPYEQYF.

This chain links TRBV13 with TRBJ2-1, with a weak D call TRBD2 (5 bases). With 6 bases removed from V and 8 bases from J, the gap between germline ends came to 17 bases. This CDR3 is built from 14 residues. Looked up from germline, CDR1 is PRHDT and CDR2 is FYEKMQ (reference sequence). CDR3 sequence: CASRSGHRGHEQFF. The CDR3 DNA follows: TGTGCCAGCAGGTCCGGGCATAGAGGGCATGAGCAGTTCTTC.